Shown below are 15 T cell receptor beta chains from a single sample sequenced in a study of T cell responses to AZD1222 COVID-19 vaccine. Assay used: immunoSEQ multiplex PCR; TCRdb lists only in-frame clones, some missing. This table has 65,000 to 95,000 clones, 70% to 90% appearing once. Sequences were derived from peripheral blood, sampled 28 days after the second AZD1222 dose. All receptors come from an adult who received the AZD1222 COVID-19 vaccine.

CDR3 residues: CASSSDRANTQYF. The CDR3, as DNA: TGTGCCAGCAGTTCAGACAGGGCAAATACGCAGTATTTT. The chain combines TRBV28 with TRBJ2-3, with 7 bases fitting TRBD1. V lost 4 bases to trimming and J lost 7 bases; unmatched junction nucleotides: 5. This CDR3 spans 13 amino acids. Germline V CDR1 and CDR2: MDHEN, SYDVKM.

The rearrangement uses TRBV19 and TRBJ1-1; 9 bases agree with TRBD1. Trimming took 5 bases from V and 0 from J; bases not matched to a gene: 1. The CDR3 contains 14 residues. CDR1 is LNHDA and CDR2 is SQIVND in the germline V gene (reference sequence). The DNA of the CDR3 is TGTGCCAGTAGTCGGACAGGGGTGAACACTGAAGCTTTCTTT. As protein: CASSRTGVNTEAFF.

J is TRBJ2-2 and V is TRBV3-1 (or the pseudogene TRBV3-2); no firm D call. CDR1 is LGHDT, CDR2 YNNKEL, per germline (reference sequence). CDR3 size: 13 residues. Trimming cost V 4 bases and J 4 bases, with 7 bases left between them. In DNA form, the CDR3 reads TGTGCCAGCAGCCCCCAATCCACCGGGGAGCTGTTTTTT. This encodes CASSPQSTGELFF.

The CDR3: CASRTVTSEAFF. The CDR3 coding sequence is TGTGCCAGTAGGACTGTTACGTCGGAAGCTTTCTTT. V usage is TRBV19 and J usage is TRBJ1-1, with D unresolved. The V end was cut by 6 bases, the J end by 8 bases, with 13 bases between. From germline, CDR1 is LNHDA and CDR2 SQIVND (reference sequence). The CDR3 consists of 12 residues.

J is TRBJ2-7 and V is TRBV5-1; the D gene could be TRBD1 or TRBD2 (5 bases each). CDR1 is SGHRS, CDR2 YFSETQ, per germline. The CDR3 contains 14 residues. Trimming took 0 bases from V and 5 from J, leaving 12 bases between them. The CDR3 DNA sequence: TGCGCCAGCAGCTTGGGCCGGGGCACCCACGAGCAGTACTTC. This gives the protein CASSLGRGTHEQYF. Full variable domain (outside the CDR3, taken from reference TRBV5-1 and TRBJ2-7): KAGVTQTPRYLIKTRGQQVTLSCSPISGHRSVSWYQQTPGQGLQFLFEYFSETQRNKGNFPGRFSGRQFSNSRSEMNVSTLELGDSALYLCASSLGRGTHEQYFGPGTRLTVT.

The chain employs TRBV18 and TRBJ1-4, with 8 nucleotides matching TRBD1. The CDR3 is made up of 15 amino acids. The J segment lost 5 bases and the V segment lost 4 bases, leaving 6 bases of the junction unmatched. Germline V gene lookup returns CDR1 KGHSH and CDR2 LQKENI. The CDR3 nucleotides are TGTGCCAGCTCACGCCAGGGGGCGGGGAATGAAAAACTGTTTTTT. Residues: CASSRQGAGNEKLFF.

This clone was observed a single time. The genes are TRBV4-1 and TRBJ2-3; TRBD2 matches 12 bases. The length of the CDR3 is 15 residues. Per germline, CDR1 MGHRA and CDR2 YSYEKL. J lost 2 bases, V lost 8 bases, and 5 bases had no gene match. CDR3 region: CASAGLAGTTDTQYF. Here the CDR3 DNA reads TGCGCCAGCGCCGGACTAGCGGGGACCACAGATACGCAGTATTTT.

V and J are TRBV6-5 and TRBJ1-4; no clear D. The CDR3 has 14 residues. V lost 2 bases and J lost 3, with 7 bases in between. Germline-derived CDR1 and CDR2 are MNHEY and SVGAGI. The CDR3 DNA follows: TGTGCCAGCAGTTACAAAGGGTCTAATGAAAAACTGTTTTTT. This sequence encodes CASSYKGSNEKLFF.

This clone occurred a few times. The chain has TRBV11-2 and TRBJ2-7; D possibly corresponds to TRBD1 (6 bases). The CDR3 runs to 15 residues. V dropped 5 bases and J dropped 3 bases, with 17 bases sitting between them. The V gene's germline CDR1 is SGHAT and CDR2 FQNNGV. CDR3 in DNA: TGTGCCAGCAGCCCAGGGATGACAGGTAACTACGAGCAGTACTTC. It specifies CASSPGMTGNYEQYF.

The rearrangement uses TRBV27 and TRBJ2-7; TRBD1 matches 9 bases. The CDR3 has 13 residues. Germline V gene data show CDR1 as MNHEY and CDR2 as SMNVEV (reference sequence). The trim removed 6 bases at V and 3 bases at J, leaving 3 bases unmatched. The DNA for the CDR3 is TGTGCCAGCAGCCGGGACAGGGACTACGAGCAGTACTTC. It encodes CASSRDRDYEQYF.

J is TRBJ1-1 and V is TRBV29-1, with no clear D. The CDR3 has 14 amino acids. The V gene lost 2 bases and the J gene lost 1 base, with 11 bases spanning the gap. CDR1 and CDR2 from the germline V gene are SQVTM and ANQGSEA. In DNA, the CDR3 is TGCAGCGTTGAACTTGCGCGGGGGAACACTGAAGCTTTCTTT. Its protein is CSVELARGNTEAFF.

This clone was found a few times. The chain uses TRBV3-1 (or the pseudogene TRBV3-2) and TRBJ1-2; D might be TRBD1 (6 bases). This CDR3 comprises 14 residues. Trimming took off 4 bases at V and 5 bases at J, with 14 bases between the two ends. CDR1 and CDR2 (germline): LGHDT, YNNKEL (reference sequence). This CDR3 reads CASSRSTGSYGYTF. The CDR3 region has the DNA TGTGCCAGCAGCCGTAGTACAGGGTCTTATGGCTACACCTTC.

This clone occurred once. The chain links TRBV6-6 to TRBJ1-3, with 9 bases aligning to TRBD1. This CDR3 is built from 15 residues. V lost 5 bases to trimming and J lost 3 bases; unmatched junction nucleotides: 5. Germline V gives CDR1 MNHNY, CDR2 SVGAGI (reference sequence). The CDR3 here is CASSPTGGDGNTIYF. The CDR3 nucleotides read TGTGCCAGCAGTCCAACAGGGGGCGATGGAAACACCATATATTTT.

The chain uses TRBV19 and TRBJ1-1; possible D gene TRBD1, 5 bases. The ends were cut back, 6 bases at V and 5 bases at J, with 16 bases in the middle. Germline CDR1 reads LNHDA; CDR2 reads SQIVND (reference sequence). The CDR3 runs to 14 residues. CDR3 loop: CASRGTRVLTEAFF. The CDR3 DNA reads TGTGCCAGTAGGGGGACGCGGGTCTTGACTGAAGCTTTCTTT.

The chain carries TRBV27 and TRBJ1-2, with 9 nucleotides matching TRBD1. The length of the CDR3 is 13 residues. CDR1 is MNHEY, CDR2 SMNVEV, per germline (reference sequence). After removal of 6 bases from V and 6 bases from J, the junction contained 5 bases not matched to a gene. The CDR3 region is CASRIDRGNGYTF. The DNA of the CDR3 is TGTGCCAGCAGGATCGACAGGGGGAATGGCTACACCTTC.